This T cell receptor beta chain is drawn from a study of T-cell reconstitution after alpha-beta-depleted transplantation in children. Unique molecular identifiers were used in preparing the TCRbeta library. Each CDR3 protein gets one entry after TCRdb re-called the PCR reads with MiXCR. This sample carries more than 450,000 distinct CDR3 sequences, approximately 20% of them seen once, and the ten largest clones take 2.5% to 3.5%. V lost 3 bases and J lost 7, with 16 bases in between. This CDR3 is built from 15 residues. The V gene's germline CDR1 is MGHDK and CDR2 SYGVNS. This sequence joins TRBV25-1 and TRBJ2-1; D remains unclear. The receptor's source is a human donor who donated a stem cell graft to a child with acute lymphoblastic leukemia. Sequences were derived from PBMCs from the stem cell graft donor, sampled from the stem cell graft. Written as DNA, the CDR3 is TGTGCCAGCAGTGACGCCGCCGGGCGCGATAATGAGCAGTTCTTC. Residues: CASSDAAGRDNEQFF.